The 11 T cell receptor beta chains below were found in one sample sequenced in a study of blood T cell repertoires in COVID-19. Repertoires were generated with immunoSEQ multiplex PCR, while TCRdb's copy carries only in-frame clones and drops some. The sample holds more than 95,000 clones, over 65% seen once. Sequencing was carried out using peripheral blood. The receptors originated from a man aged 65 to 79 with acute or convalescent COVID-19.

The rearrangement joins TRBV7-8 to TRBJ1-1; D might be TRBD1 (6 bases). In germline, CDR1 is SGHVS, CDR2 FQNEAQ. The CDR3 runs 16 residues. V was shortened by 5 bases and J by 1 base, with 17 bases between the two germline ends. The CDR3 loop is CASSGQQGWRNTEAFF. As DNA, the CDR3 is TGTGCCAGCAGCGGCCAACAGGGTTGGAGGAACACTGAAGCTTTCTTT.

The chain has TRBV30 and TRBJ1-1; D gene ambiguous. CDR1 and CDR2 from the germline V gene are GTSNPN and SVGIG (reference sequence). V lost 8 bases and J 1 base, leaving 20 bases between the germline ends. The CDR3 covers 15 residues. CDR3: CALAKGSGWNTEAFF. The CDR3 nucleotides are TGTGCCCTGGCTAAGGGTTCGGGATGGAACACTGAAGCTTTCTTT. Filled out from reference TRBV30 and TRBJ1-1, the complete variable domain reads SQTIHQWPATLVQPVGSPLSLECTVEGTSNPNLYWYRQAAGRGLQLLFYSVGIGQISSEVPQNLSASRPQDRQFILSSKKLLLSDSGFYLCALAKGSGWNTEAFFGQGTRLTVV.

The genes are TRBV5-1 and TRBJ1-4; 8 bases match TRBD1. The ends lost 4 bases at V and 8 bases at J; junction bases unmatched: 10. CDR1 is SGHRS, CDR2 YFSETQ, per germline. The CDR3 sequence is 15 residues long. CDR3 protein: CASSTIQGGNEKLFF. The DNA of the CDR3 is TGCGCCAGCAGCACAATACAGGGGGGTAACGAAAAACTGTTTTTT.

J is TRBJ1-1 and V is TRBV6-4; D remains unclear. The CDR3 is 13 residues long. V was pared by 5 bases and J by 2 bases, with 9 bases between. CDR1 is MRHNA, CDR2 SNTAGT, per germline. This CDR3 reads CASSHPGNTEAFF. The CDR3 region has the DNA TGTGCCAGCAGTCACCCGGGAAACACTGAAGCTTTCTTT.

The rearrangement joins TRBV3-1 (or the pseudogene TRBV3-2) to TRBJ2-4; D is unresolved. This CDR3 is 13 amino acids long. The V end lost 5 bases, the J end lost 6 bases, and 11 bases lay between the germline ends. The germline CDR1 and CDR2 sequences are LGHDT and YNNKEL (reference sequence). For the CDR3, the DNA is TGTGCCAGCAGCTACGCCCTAGGAAACATTCAGTACTTC. Protein sequence: CASSYALGNIQYF.

V usage is TRBV6-5 and J usage is TRBJ2-1, with 11 bases matching TRBD2. The CDR3 loop spans 15 amino acids. Unmatched junction bases numbered 6, after V lost 4 bases and J lost 7 bases. Germline CDR1 reads MNHEY; CDR2 reads SVGAGI. The CDR3 nucleotides read TGTGCCAGCAGTTCGCCCGGGACTAGCGGAAATGAGCAGTTCTTC. Translated: CASSSPGTSGNEQFF.

The chain links TRBV5-5 to TRBJ1-1; 7 bases are a match to TRBD1. The germline V gene has CDR1 SGHKS and CDR2 YYEKEE (reference sequence). The CDR3 runs 15 residues. Trimming at V came to 0 bases and at J to 1 base, leaving 3 bases not matched to a gene. The CDR3 DNA reads TGTGCCAGCAGCTTGGTAGGGGGCTCGAACACTGAAGCTTTCTTT. Amino acids: CASSLVGGSNTEAFF.

The chain recombines TRBV9 with TRBJ2-5, with D perhaps TRBD1 (7 bases). Germline CDR1 SGDLS, CDR2 YYNGEE. This CDR3 is 15 amino acids long. V lost 4 bases and J 4 bases, leaving 17 bases between the germline ends. The CDR3 region has the DNA TGTGCCAGCAGCCAGGGGGGCGGAATAGGAGAGACCCAGTACTTC. As protein: CASSQGGGIGETQYF.

The chain couples TRBV20-1 to TRBJ2-7, with D possibly being TRBD2 (6 bases). Germline V gene lookup returns CDR1 DFQATT and CDR2 SNEGSKA (reference sequence). The V gene lost 3 bases and the J gene lost 4 bases, with 13 bases spanning the gap. CDR3 length equals 13 residues. CDR3: CSASGVAAYEQYF. CDR3 in DNA: TGCAGTGCTAGTGGTGTAGCGGCTTACGAGCAGTACTTC.

As concerns this clone: Other nucleotide sequences in the sample specify the same CDR3. CDR3 nucleotides: TGCGCCAGCAGCCAAGATCTGACTAGCGGGGGCACAGATACGCAGTATTTT. It specifies CASSQDLTSGGTDTQYF. The chain couples TRBV4-1 to TRBJ2-3; TRBD2 matches at 11 bases. Germline V gene lookup returns CDR1 MGHRA and CDR2 YSYEKL. The CDR3 consists of 17 residues. With V trimmed by 0 bases and J by 1 base, 3 bases remained unmatched.

This chain uses TRBV28 with TRBJ1-4, with D maybe TRBD1 (6 bases). The CDR3 has 14 residues. Per the germline V gene, CDR1 is MDHEN and CDR2 is SYDVKM. With 8 bases removed from V and 7 bases from J, the gap between germline ends came to 17 bases. The CDR3 sequence is CASARQGMVEKLFF. DNA of the CDR3: TGTGCCAGCGCTCGCCAGGGGATGGTTGAAAAACTGTTTTTT.